The 2 T cell receptor beta chains below all came from one sample that was sequenced in a study of T cells in tumors after PD-1 blockade (dated by TCRdb to the late 2010s). The sample's time point label, decoded: after anti-PD-1 therapy. The library came from the immunoSEQ multiplex PCR assay. TCRdb re-hosts the immuneACCESS table, in-frame sequences only. Its copies lack some clones; in the studies checked, an unresolved V gene accounts for under half of them, and the cause for the rest is not known. The sample table shows about 14,000 clones, and roughly two thirds are seen once. Roughly 30% of the sample is in the top ten clones. This specimen was tumor tissue, taken after anti-PD-1 treatment. The receptor set was obtained from a human donor with cutaneous squamous cell carcinoma.

The chain employs TRBV7-2 and TRBJ1-2; D perhaps matches TRBD1 (6 bases). Trimming pared 4 bases from V and 4 bases from J, leaving 22 bases between. The CDR3 runs to 17 residues. CDR1 SGHTA and CDR2 FQGNSA come from the germline V gene. This chain's CDR3 is CASSSSGEPIPRYGYTF. The CDR3 region has the DNA TGTGCCAGCAGCTCGTCAGGGGAACCTATTCCCCGCTATGGCTACACCTTC.

This chain links TRBV7-8 with TRBJ1-5; TRBD1 is a possible D gene (5 bases). CDR1 and CDR2 (germline): SGHVS, FQNEAQ. The CDR3 is 13 residues long. With 1 base removed from V and 6 bases from J, the gap between germline ends came to 7 bases. CDR3 sequence (DNA): TGTGCCAGCAGCTTAGGGGACCCTCAGCCCCAGCATTTT. This translates into CASSLGDPQPQHF. The full variable domain, rest sourced from reference TRBV7-8 and TRBJ1-5, is GAGVSQSPRYKVAKRGQDVALRCDPISGHVSLFWYQQALGQGPEFLTYFQNEAQLDKSGLPSDRFFAERPEGSVSTLKIQRTQQEDSAVYLCASSLGDPQPQHFGDGTRLSIL.